Listed below are T cell receptor beta chains from one sample, sequenced in a study of T cell changes during pregnancy in multiple sclerosis. Clones were sequenced by immunoSEQ multiplex PCR, and TCRdb holds only the in-frame ones, with some missing. The sample lists 75,000 to 80,000 clones, around 89% occurring once. The source was peripheral blood, collected before pregnancy. The receptor source for this set is a female donor with multiple sclerosis, enrolled in a pregnancy study. Both conserved end residues are part of each CDR3. A D gene is named only where the DNA matches it firmly. Expanded clones are given a class, and other clones once, few, many or no size at all.

J gene: TRBJ2-5; V gene: TRBV5-1; CDR3 length: 15; clone size: -; D gene: TRBD1; CDR3 DNA: TGCGCCAGCAGCACGGGACAGGGAGTTGTAGAGACCCAGTACTTC; CDR3 protein: CASSTGQGVVETQYF
J gene: TRBJ1-2; V gene: TRBV9; CDR3 length: 15; clone size: -; D gene: -; CDR3 DNA: TGTGCCAGCAGCGGGTACATAGTCGGCGGCTATGGCTACACCTTC; CDR3 protein: CASSGYIVGGYGYTF
J gene: TRBJ1-5; V gene: TRBV30; CDR3 length: 16; clone size: -; D gene: -; CDR3 DNA: TGTGCCTGGAGGAGGCGTACCGGGACTGGGCATCAGCCCCAGCATTTT; CDR3 protein: CAWRRRTGTGHQPQHF
J gene: TRBJ2-1; V gene: TRBV18; CDR3 length: 16; clone size: -; D gene: TRBD1; CDR3 DNA: TGTGCCAGCTCACCTCCCGGGACAGGGGCGTACAATGAGCAGTTCTTC; CDR3 protein: CASSPPGTGAYNEQFF
J gene: TRBJ1-2; V gene: TRBV9; CDR3 length: 15; clone size: -; D gene: TRBD1; CDR3 DNA: TGTGCCAGCAGCCCTATGACCGGGACAGGGAAAGGCTACACCTTC; CDR3 protein: CASSPMTGTGKGYTF
J gene: TRBJ2-2; V gene: TRBV2; CDR3 length: 13; clone size: -; D gene: -; CDR3 DNA: TGTGCCAGCTGGCAGGGAATGGCCGGGGAGCTGTTTTTT; CDR3 protein: CASWQGMAGELFF
J gene: TRBJ2-7; V gene: TRBV5-1; CDR3 length: 14; clone size: -; D gene: -; CDR3 DNA: TGCGCCAGCAGCTTGTTGGGGCAAAATGGGAAGCAGTACTTC; CDR3 protein: CASSLLGQNGKQYF
J gene: TRBJ1-6; V gene: TRBV18; CDR3 length: 16; clone size: -; D gene: -; CDR3 DNA: TGTGCCAGCTCACCAAGTGAGGCGGGCCATAATTCACCCCTCCACTTT; CDR3 protein: CASSPSEAGHNSPLHF
J gene: TRBJ1-5; V gene: TRBV7-2; CDR3 length: 15; clone size: -; D gene: TRBD1; CDR3 DNA: TGTGCCAGCACCCCAAACAGGGGTAGCAATCAGCCCCAGCATTTT; CDR3 protein: CASTPNRGSNQPQHF
J gene: TRBJ2-7; V gene: TRBV2; CDR3 length: 10; clone size: -; D gene: -; CDR3 DNA: TGTGCCAACCGCACCAGGGAGCAGTACTTC; CDR3 protein: CANRTREQYF
J gene: TRBJ1-1; V gene: TRBV6-6; CDR3 length: 14; clone size: -; D gene: -; CDR3 DNA: TGTGCCAGCAGTACTTCACAGGGGAACACTGAAGCTTTCTTT; CDR3 protein: CASSTSQGNTEAFF
J gene: TRBJ2-1; V gene: TRBV30; CDR3 length: 18; clone size: -; D gene: TRBD2; CDR3 DNA: TGTGCCTGGAGTGGACTCCTGATGGGTAGCGGGGATTACAATGAGCAGTTCTTC; CDR3 protein: CAWSGLLMGSGDYNEQFF
J gene: TRBJ1-2; V gene: TRBV7-6; CDR3 length: 14; clone size: -; D gene: -; CDR3 DNA: TGTGCCAGCAGCCCGGGGGGAACCTCATATGGCTACACCTTC; CDR3 protein: CASSPGGTSYGYTF
J gene: TRBJ1-4; V gene: TRBV9; CDR3 length: 14; clone size: -; D gene: -; CDR3 DNA: TGTGCCAGCAGCCCCGACAGAGATGGTGAAAAACTGTTTTTT; CDR3 protein: CASSPDRDGEKLFF
J gene: TRBJ2-5; V gene: TRBV4-3; CDR3 length: 15; clone size: -; D gene: -; CDR3 DNA: TGCGCCAGCAGCCTAGTACTAGCACAACAAGAGACCCAGTACTTC; CDR3 protein: CASSLVLAQQETQYF
J gene: TRBJ1-1; V gene: TRBV5-1; CDR3 length: 14; clone size: -; D gene: -; CDR3 DNA: TGCGCCAGCAGCTTTCAGTGGAGCGACACTGAAGCTTTCTTT; CDR3 protein: CASSFQWSDTEAFF
J gene: TRBJ1-2; V gene: TRBV5-1; CDR3 length: 17; clone size: -; D gene: -; CDR3 DNA: TGCGCCAGCAGCTTGGTGTTCCCTCAGGAACCTAACTATGGCTACACCTTC; CDR3 protein: CASSLVFPQEPNYGYTF
J gene: TRBJ2-1; V gene: TRBV6-6; CDR3 length: 12; clone size: -; D gene: -; CDR3 DNA: TGTGCCAGCAGTTACGGGCCCAATGAGCAGTTCTTC; CDR3 protein: CASSYGPNEQFF
J gene: TRBJ2-7; V gene: TRBV5-6; CDR3 length: 16; clone size: -; D gene: -; CDR3 DNA: TGTGCCAGCAGCCTAGGGCCTGGGGGACACCTCTACGAGCAGTACTTC; CDR3 protein: CASSLGPGGHLYEQYF
J gene: TRBJ1-6; V gene: TRBV27; CDR3 length: 17; clone size: -; D gene: TRBD1; CDR3 DNA: TGTGCCAGCAGTTTCCACCACAGGGGGAAGCTTAATTCACCCCTCCACTTT; CDR3 protein: CASSFHHRGKLNSPLHF
J gene: TRBJ2-1; V gene: TRBV9; CDR3 length: 15; clone size: -; D gene: -; CDR3 DNA: TGTGCCAGCAGCGTAGAGGCCCAGGGCTACAATGAGCAGTTCTTC; CDR3 protein: CASSVEAQGYNEQFF
J gene: TRBJ1-4; V gene: TRBV10-3; CDR3 length: 12; clone size: -; D gene: -; CDR3 DNA: TGTGCCATCAGTGAGGAGGATGAAAAACTGTTTTTT; CDR3 protein: CAISEEDEKLFF
J gene: TRBJ2-5; V gene: TRBV28; CDR3 length: 16; clone size: -; D gene: -; CDR3 DNA: TGTGCCAGCAGTTTAGTGGGGGCGCTTTTGGCGGAGACCCAGTACTTC; CDR3 protein: CASSLVGALLAETQYF
J gene: TRBJ1-1; V gene: TRBV28; CDR3 length: 16; clone size: -; D gene: -; CDR3 DNA: TGTGCCAGCAGTTTATGGGGCAGGGTGGTGAACACTGAAGCTTTCTTT; CDR3 protein: CASSLWGRVVNTEAFF
J gene: TRBJ1-6; V gene: TRBV7-3; CDR3 length: 13; clone size: -; D gene: -; CDR3 DNA: TGTGCCAGCAGCTTCTCTCCTTATTCACCCCTCCACTTT; CDR3 protein: CASSFSPYSPLHF
J gene: TRBJ1-2; V gene: TRBV11-2; CDR3 length: 12; clone size: -; D gene: -; CDR3 DNA: TGTGCCAGCAGCTTATCGGGCTATGGCTACACCTTC; CDR3 protein: CASSLSGYGYTF
J gene: TRBJ1-2; V gene: TRBV19; CDR3 length: 15; clone size: -; D gene: TRBD1; CDR3 DNA: TGTGCCAGTAGTAGACAGGGAAACGCTGTGGATGGCTACACCTTC; CDR3 protein: CASSRQGNAVDGYTF
J gene: TRBJ2-2; V gene: TRBV5-3; CDR3 length: 14; clone size: -; D gene: -; CDR3 DNA: TGTGCCAGAAGCCTAGACAGAAACACCGGGGAGCTGTTTTTT; CDR3 protein: CARSLDRNTGELFF
J gene: TRBJ1-3; V gene: TRBV4-1; CDR3 length: 15; clone size: -; D gene: -; CDR3 DNA: TGCGCCAGCAGCCAACGAGGGGGCTCTGGAAACACCATATATTTT; CDR3 protein: CASSQRGGSGNTIYF
J gene: TRBJ2-1; V gene: TRBV2; CDR3 length: 12; clone size: once; D gene: -; CDR3 DNA: TGTGCCAGCCCGCGGGATAACAATGAGCAGTTCTTC; CDR3 protein: CASPRDNNEQFF
J gene: TRBJ2-5; V gene: TRBV2; CDR3 length: 14; clone size: once; D gene: -; CDR3 DNA: TGTGCCAGCAGGCCAGGGACTCGAGGGGAGACCCAGTACTTC; CDR3 protein: CASRPGTRGETQYF
J gene: TRBJ2-7; V gene: TRBV30; CDR3 length: 16; clone size: -; D gene: TRBD1; CDR3 DNA: TGTGCCTGGAGTTCCCCTGCAGGGACAGGGACCTACGAGCAGTACTTC; CDR3 protein: CAWSSPAGTGTYEQYF
J gene: TRBJ1-2; V gene: TRBV6-1; CDR3 length: 14; clone size: few; D gene: TRBD1; CDR3 DNA: TGTGCCAGCAGGGAACAGGGGTTTAACTATGGCTACACCTTC; CDR3 protein: CASREQGFNYGYTF
J gene: TRBJ2-1; V gene: TRBV9; CDR3 length: 11; clone size: -; D gene: -; CDR3 DNA: TGTGCCAGCAGCGAGGGGTATGAGCAGTTCTTC; CDR3 protein: CASSEGYEQFF
J gene: TRBJ1-6; V gene: TRBV28; CDR3 length: 12; clone size: -; D gene: -; CDR3 DNA: TGTGCCAGCACTTACAGCAACTCACCCCTCCACTTT; CDR3 protein: CASTYSNSPLHF
J gene: TRBJ2-1; V gene: TRBV10-3; CDR3 length: 16; clone size: -; D gene: TRBD2; CDR3 DNA: TGTGCCATCAGTGAGTCGATAATAGCGGGATACAATGAGCAGTTCTTC; CDR3 protein: CAISESIIAGYNEQFF
J gene: TRBJ1-2; V gene: TRBV7-2; CDR3 length: 15; clone size: -; D gene: -; CDR3 DNA: TGTGCCAGCAGCTTAGGAGCGACAGAATACTATGGCTACACCTTC; CDR3 protein: CASSLGATEYYGYTF
J gene: TRBJ1-1; V gene: TRBV15; CDR3 length: 12; clone size: -; D gene: -; CDR3 DNA: TGTGCCACCCGGGGGAGGGGCACTGAAGCTTTCTTT; CDR3 protein: CATRGRGTEAFF
J gene: TRBJ1-5; V gene: TRBV28; CDR3 length: 13; clone size: -; D gene: TRBD1; CDR3 DNA: TGTGCCAGGAGCAGGGGGAGAGATCAGCCCCAGCATTTT; CDR3 protein: CARSRGRDQPQHF
J gene: TRBJ1-6; V gene: TRBV7-2; CDR3 length: 15; clone size: -; D gene: -; CDR3 DNA: TGTGCCAGCACCCTGCCGGGAGCCTGGAGGTCACCCCTCCACTTT; CDR3 protein: CASTLPGAWRSPLHF
J gene: TRBJ1-1; V gene: TRBV6-5; CDR3 length: 13; clone size: -; D gene: -; CDR3 DNA: TGTGCCAGCAGTTACTCTTTGGGGCCTGAAGCTTTCTTT; CDR3 protein: CASSYSLGPEAFF
J gene: TRBJ2-1; V gene: TRBV7-2; CDR3 length: 15; clone size: -; D gene: -; CDR3 DNA: TGTGCCAGCAGCTTAGCACAGCTCTCCTACAATGAGCAGTTCTTC; CDR3 protein: CASSLAQLSYNEQFF
J gene: TRBJ2-7; V gene: TRBV5-6; CDR3 length: 15; clone size: -; D gene: -; CDR3 DNA: TGTGCCAGCAGCTTGGTGCGTCGGGGCTCCTACGAGCAGTACTTC; CDR3 protein: CASSLVRRGSYEQYF
J gene: TRBJ1-5; V gene: TRBV7-9; CDR3 length: 14; clone size: -; D gene: -; CDR3 DNA: TGTGCCAGCAGCCCCCACAGGGCGCCTCAGCCCCAGCATTTT; CDR3 protein: CASSPHRAPQPQHF
J gene: TRBJ1-1; V gene: TRBV29-1; CDR3 length: 16; clone size: -; D gene: TRBD1; CDR3 DNA: TGCAGCGTTGATACAGTATGGGACAGGGGTAGTACTGAAGCTTTCTTT; CDR3 protein: CSVDTVWDRGSTEAFF
J gene: TRBJ1-3; V gene: TRBV19; CDR3 length: 18; clone size: -; D gene: -; CDR3 DNA: TGTGCCAGTCCTTTCCCCCCCGACGTGGGCCCTCAAATTAACACCATATATTTT; CDR3 protein: CASPFPPDVGPQINTIYF
J gene: TRBJ2-7; V gene: TRBV13; CDR3 length: 16; clone size: -; D gene: TRBD1; CDR3 DNA: TGTGCCAGCAGCCCGAGAGGGACAGGGGGGTATGGGGAGCAGTACTTC; CDR3 protein: CASSPRGTGGYGEQYF
J gene: TRBJ1-6; V gene: TRBV18; CDR3 length: 21; clone size: -; D gene: TRBD1; CDR3 DNA: TGTGCCAGCTCCCACAATCCGTTCTCCGGACAGGGGGCTTACGAGAATTCACCCCTCCACTTT; CDR3 protein: CASSHNPFSGQGAYENSPLHF
J gene: TRBJ1-1; V gene: TRBV5-6; CDR3 length: 12; clone size: -; D gene: -; CDR3 DNA: TGTGCCAGCAGCTGGCGGGGATCGCAAGCTTTCTTT; CDR3 protein: CASSWRGSQAFF
J gene: TRBJ1-2; V gene: TRBV7-9; CDR3 length: 13; clone size: -; D gene: -; CDR3 DNA: TGTGCCAGCAGCCCAGGAACGGACTATGGCTACACCTTC; CDR3 protein: CASSPGTDYGYTF